Presented here are 17 T cell receptor beta chains from one specimen sequenced in a study of cytomegalovirus exposure and HLA in healthy donors. With 60 Vbeta and 13 Jbeta primers, the PCR was carried out. Clones were read by immunoSEQ multiplex PCR, and TCRdb kept only the in-frame ones, dropping some. The table records 72,000 or so clones, around 79% of them present only once. Sample: PBMCs. These receptors were taken from a woman under 40 in good health and CMV-seropositive.

This chain uses TRBV19 with TRBJ1-2; 7 positions match TRBD1. V was clipped by 9 bases and J by 0 bases; unmatched bases: 7. Per germline, CDR1 LNHDA and CDR2 SQIVND (reference sequence). This CDR3 is built from 14 residues. CDR3 loop: CASRQGQTNYGYTF. The CDR3 DNA reads as TGTGCCAGCCGCCAGGGACAGACTAACTATGGCTACACCTTC.

The chain couples TRBV19 to TRBJ2-7; D possibly corresponds to TRBD2 (6 bases). The V end lost 1 base, the J end lost 1 base, and 11 bases lay between the germline ends. Germline V gene data show CDR1 as LNHDA and CDR2 as SQIVND (reference sequence). This CDR3 contains 15 residues. CDR3 in amino acids: CASSIAPDYSYEQYF. The DNA of the CDR3 is TGTGCCAGTAGTATAGCCCCGGACTATTCCTACGAGCAGTACTTC.

The chain links TRBV7-9 to TRBJ2-5; 7 bases match TRBD1. This CDR3 contains 16 residues. With V trimmed by 5 bases and J by 0 bases, 9 bases remained unmatched. Germline CDR1 reads SEHNR; CDR2 reads FQNEAQ (reference sequence). The CDR3 loop is CASSQLDRTYQETQYF. As DNA, the CDR3 is TGTGCCAGCAGCCAGCTGGACAGGACTTACCAAGAGACCCAGTACTTC.

The chain employs TRBV7-9 and TRBJ2-2; 10 bases fit TRBD1. CDR3 size: 17 residues. V shed 0 bases, J shed 3 bases, and the junction held 4 bases outside the gene matches. Germline CDR1 reads SEHNR; CDR2 reads FQNEAQ (reference sequence). The CDR3 sequence: CASSLAGTGEDTGELFF. Written as DNA, the CDR3 is TGTGCCAGCAGCTTAGCTGGGACAGGGGAAGACACCGGGGAGCTGTTTTTT.

The table lists this clone with a few counts. The CDR3 nucleotides are TGTGCCAGCAGTTACCAGGGGGGAGAGCAGTACTTC. This codes for CASSYQGGEQYF. The rearrangement joins TRBV6-5 to TRBJ2-7; weak D call: TRBD1 (7 bases). The germline V gene has CDR1 MNHEY and CDR2 SVGAGI. The CDR3 runs to 12 residues. The V and J ends lost 2 bases and 7 bases respectively, with 9 bases between them.

The table lists this clone with a count of one. This sequence joins TRBV5-4 and TRBJ2-1; 10 positions match TRBD2. Germline assignment: CDR1 SGHNT and CDR2 YYREEE (reference sequence). This CDR3 is built from 16 residues. V lost 4 bases, J lost 4 bases, and 8 bases stayed unmatched. CDR3: CASSMGSSGRYNEQFF. The CDR3, as DNA: TGTGCCAGCAGCATGGGGTCTAGCGGGAGATACAATGAGCAGTTCTTC. The entire variable domain, with the rest obtained from reference TRBV5-4 and TRBJ2-1, is as follows: ETGVTQSPTHLIKTRGQQVTLRCSSQSGHNTVSWYQQALGQGPQFIFQYYREEENGRGNFPPRFSGLQFPNYSSELNVNALELDDSALYLCASSMGSSGRYNEQFFGPGTRLTVL.

This chain joins TRBV14 and TRBJ2-3; TRBD2 matches 13 bases. Germline V gives CDR1 SGHDN, CDR2 FVKESK. The ends lost 3 bases at V and 8 bases at J; junction bases unmatched: 11. The CDR3 extends over 17 amino acids. The DNA for the CDR3 is TGTGCCAGCAGCCACCGGGGGACTAGCGGGATGAAGGGTACGCAGTATTTT. Translation gives CASSHRGTSGMKGTQYF.

The chain links TRBV5-4 to TRBJ2-3; TRBD1 aligns across 8 bases. The CDR3 is 18 residues long. Trimming at V came to 2 bases and at J to 0 bases, leaving 11 bases not matched to a gene. Germline-derived CDR1 and CDR2 are SGHNT and YYREEE (reference sequence). The CDR3 region has the DNA TGTGCCAGCAGCTTTGACAGGGGCTCACGAATTAGCACAGATACGCAGTATTTT. This translates into CASSFDRGSRISTDTQYF.

The chain has TRBV6-1 and TRBJ2-5, with a tentative D call TRBD2 (6 bases). This CDR3 comprises 12 residues. Deletions cut 3 bases from V and 4 bases from J, with 6 bases between. The germline V gene encodes CDR1 MNHNS and CDR2 SASEGT. The CDR3 DNA follows: TGTGCCAGCAGTGAGGGGGGAGAGACCCAGTACTTC. Translated: CASSEGGETQYF.

The CDR3 is CASSLGEGLTYGYTF. CDR3 bases: TGCGCCAGCAGCCTTGGGGAGGGGTTAACCTATGGCTACACCTTC. The rearrangement joins TRBV5-1 to TRBJ1-2; tentatively, D is TRBD1 (5 bases). Germline-derived CDR1 and CDR2 are SGHRS and YFSETQ. The CDR3 covers 15 residues. V was cut by 4 bases and J by 4 bases, with 17 bases left in between.

Concerning this clone itself: Other DNA sequences within the sample encode an identical CDR3. J is TRBJ2-7 and V is TRBV7-2, with 8 bases matching TRBD2. From germline, CDR1 is SGHTA and CDR2 FQGNSA. Trimming removed 3 bases from V and 3 bases from J; junction bases left unmatched: 1. The CDR3 length is 13 residues. Written as DNA, the CDR3 is TGTGCCAGCAGCTTCAGCGGGAGCTACGAGCAGTACTTC. This encodes CASSFSGSYEQYF.

The chain combines TRBV5-1 with TRBJ1-1; 9 nucleotides align to TRBD1. The CDR3 loop spans 18 amino acids. The junction had 10 bases not matched to a gene; V was cut back by 1 base and J by 0 bases. Germline lookup yields CDR1 SGHRS and CDR2 YFSETQ. The CDR3 protein is CASSLRDRASWMNTEAFF. The DNA for the CDR3 is TGCGCCAGCAGCTTGCGGGACAGGGCCTCATGGATGAACACTGAAGCTTTCTTT.

The chain has TRBV27 and TRBJ1-1; 7 positions agree with TRBD1. Germline V gene lookup returns CDR1 MNHEY and CDR2 SMNVEV (reference sequence). The CDR3 loop spans 16 amino acids. Losses at the gene ends were 8 bases for V and 0 bases for J; bases not matched to a gene: 12. The chain's CDR3 is CASAYRGLGMNTEAFF. For the CDR3, the DNA is TGTGCCAGCGCGTACAGGGGTCTGGGAATGAACACTGAAGCTTTCTTT.

V and J are TRBV30 and TRBJ1-4, with D uncertain. V was trimmed by 1 base and J by 4 bases, leaving 7 bases between them. The germline CDR1 and CDR2 sequences are GTSNPN and SVGIG (reference sequence). This CDR3 has 13 residues. The CDR3 DNA follows: TGTGCCTGGAGTGGGGCAAATAATGAAAAACTGTTTTTT. It encodes CAWSGANNEKLFF.

The rearrangement joins TRBV5-1 to TRBJ1-4; 10 bases fit TRBD1. The junction had 7 bases not matched to a gene; V was cut back by 4 bases and J by 1 base. Germline CDR1 is SGHRS and CDR2 is YFSETQ. The CDR3 totals 17 residues. CDR3 region: CASSKDRGRGTNEKLFF. CDR3 DNA sequence: TGCGCCAGCAGCAAAGACAGGGGGCGCGGAACTAATGAAAAACTGTTTTTT.

This chain joins TRBV27 and TRBJ2-1, with D tentatively TRBD2 (6 bases). The V and J ends lost 3 bases and 10 bases respectively, with 22 bases between them. CDR1 is MNHEY and CDR2 is SMNVEV in the germline V gene (reference sequence). The CDR3 is 16 residues long. The CDR3 DNA follows: TGTGCCAGCAGTTTCTCCCGGCCAGGACTACTTCGGGAGCAGTTCTTC. This encodes CASSFSRPGLLREQFF.

This chain uses TRBV7-2 with TRBJ1-6; 9 bases fit TRBD1. Per germline, CDR1 SGHTA and CDR2 FQGNSA. The V and J ends lost 1 base and 7 bases, in that order; junction bases with no gene match: 11. CDR3 size: 18 residues. CDR3 protein: CASSLGPSGQGTNSPLHF. DNA of the CDR3: TGTGCCAGCAGCTTAGGACCCTCCGGACAGGGGACAAATTCACCCCTCCACTTT.